This note documents a single T cell receptor beta chain sequence. What it recognizes is unknown. CD45RO negativity and positive selection for CCR7 defined naive CD8 cells, a population that excluded terminally differentiated effector memory CD45RA+ cells. This sample is drawn from a study of shared clonotypes between healthy human individuals. On the study more broadly: The composition of the donors was a couple of women and a few men aged 18 to 49.

Repertoires were generated with immunoSEQ multiplex PCR, while TCRdb's copy carries only in-frame clones and drops some. The table shows roughly 650,000 clones, with approximately 96% occurring only once. Regarding the study as a whole: Depth of sequencing was expected to influence donor clonotype sharing. Among the subsets, naive ones generally showed larger estimated richness than memory ones.

The CDR3 has 15 residues. The V gene's germline CDR1 is MDHEN and CDR2 SYDVKM. J gave up 6 bases and V 5 bases, and 9 bases lay outside the gene matches. The sequence came from a woman aged 25 to 39 in good health. The genes are TRBV28 and TRBJ1-5; TRBD1 matches at 8 bases. The sequenced material came from naive CD8+ T cells sorted from blood. CDR3 nucleotide sequence: TGTGCCAGCAGTGGTTCGACAGGGGCCGGTCAGCCCCAGCATTTT. Translating it yields CASSGSTGAGQPQHF.